This T cell receptor beta chain emerged from a study of blood T cell repertoires in COVID-19. About the research overall: Specimens from acute and convalescent COVID-19 originated in the United States, Italy and Spain. PBMCs, B-cell-depleted T cells, or T cells were the source of the cDNA or gDNA that made up the material.

Per the study methods: Estimation of nucleated cell counts was performed using reference gene primer amplification. The table came from immunoSEQ multiplex PCR; TCRdb's copy has only in-frame clones and leaves some out. The DNA gave D and trimming, while V, J and clone size come from that table. Of a few hundred thousand clones in the sample, roughly 88% were seen once. Germline CDR1 and CDR2: WSHSY and SAAADI. CDR3 length: 14 residues. Trimming pared 7 bases from V and 0 bases from J, leaving 13 bases between. The TCR sequence derives from a man between 50 and 59 years old with active or convalescent COVID-19. V gene TRBV10-2 combines with J gene TRBJ2-7; the D gene is possibly TRBD1 (6 bases). Source material: peripheral blood. The CDR3 coding sequence is TGCGCCAGCAAAGGACAGCCGAGCTCCTACGAGCAGTACTTC. Translating it yields CASKGQPSSYEQYF.